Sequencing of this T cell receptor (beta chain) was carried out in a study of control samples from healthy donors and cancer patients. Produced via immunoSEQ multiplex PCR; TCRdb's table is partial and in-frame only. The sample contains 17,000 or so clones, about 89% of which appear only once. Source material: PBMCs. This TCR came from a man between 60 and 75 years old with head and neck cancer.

The CDR3 DNA sequence: TGCGCCAGCAGCTTGGATGGACTGACAGATACGCAGTATTTT. This encodes CASSLDGLTDTQYF. The chain joins TRBV5-1 to TRBJ2-3, with D possibly being TRBD2 (5 bases). CDR1 and CDR2 from the germline V gene are SGHRS and YFSETQ. V was shortened by 0 bases and J by 3 bases, with 8 bases between the two germline ends. The CDR3 loop spans 14 amino acids.